Here is one TCR beta chain with its context. Antigen specificity is unknown. This entry is derived from a study of OX40 agonist ivuxolimab in advanced cancers. Study background: Of mixed ages from about 23 to 85 and averaging roughly 66 years, the group was around 78% male. Findings of the study overall: No antigen was identified for the clonally expanded peripheral T cells. The study observed clonal expansion of CD4+ and CD8+ blood T cells by week 6 at 0.1 to 3.0 mg/kg.

Profiled with immunoSEQ multiplex PCR; TCRdb holds only in-frame clones, not every one. Among over 25,000 clones listed, 80% to 85% were seen once. Germline loops: CDR1 MNHEY, CDR2 SVGAGI. CDR3 length equals 12 residues. Cycle 7 day 1, cycle 4 day 1, and baseline were the timepoints at which blood was sampled. The clonotype comes from an adult with an advanced solid tumor such as melanoma, head and neck, liver or kidney cancer. The input for sequencing was CD4+ or CD8+ T cells sorted from blood, taken in a trial of the OX40 agonist ivuxolimab. V usage is TRBV6-5 and J usage is TRBJ2-5, with D hard to call. Judging by the DNA end, TRBJ2-7 fits better; the J call may be wrong. The CDR3 DNA sequence: TGTGCCAGCAGTTTGCCCTCTTACGAGCAGTACTTC. Translation: CASSLPSYEQYF.